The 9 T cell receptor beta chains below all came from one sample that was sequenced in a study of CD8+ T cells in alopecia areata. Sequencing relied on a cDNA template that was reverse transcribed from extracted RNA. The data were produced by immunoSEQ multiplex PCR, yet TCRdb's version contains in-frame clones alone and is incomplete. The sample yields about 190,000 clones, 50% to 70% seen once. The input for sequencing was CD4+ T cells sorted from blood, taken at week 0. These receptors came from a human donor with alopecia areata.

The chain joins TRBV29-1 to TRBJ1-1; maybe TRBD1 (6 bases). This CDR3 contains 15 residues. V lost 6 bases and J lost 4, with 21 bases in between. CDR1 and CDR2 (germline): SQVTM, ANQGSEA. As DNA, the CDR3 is TGCAGCGTCCGAAGGGGGGCTAACACGGGCACTGAAGCTTTCTTT. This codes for CSVRRGANTGTEAFF.

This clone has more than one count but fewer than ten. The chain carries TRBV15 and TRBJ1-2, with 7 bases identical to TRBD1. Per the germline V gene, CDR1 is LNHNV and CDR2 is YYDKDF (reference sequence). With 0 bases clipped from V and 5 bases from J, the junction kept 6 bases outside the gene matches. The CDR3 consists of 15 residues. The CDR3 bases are TGTGCCACCAGCAGAGATCCGGGACAGCTTTATGGCTACACCTTC. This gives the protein CATSRDPGQLYGYTF.

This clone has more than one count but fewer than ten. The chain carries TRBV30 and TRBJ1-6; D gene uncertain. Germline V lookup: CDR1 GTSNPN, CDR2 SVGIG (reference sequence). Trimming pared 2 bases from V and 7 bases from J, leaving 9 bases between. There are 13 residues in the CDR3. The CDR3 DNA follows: TGTGCCTGGAGTCTTGCAGGAAATTCACCCCTCCACTTT. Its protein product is CAWSLAGNSPLHF.

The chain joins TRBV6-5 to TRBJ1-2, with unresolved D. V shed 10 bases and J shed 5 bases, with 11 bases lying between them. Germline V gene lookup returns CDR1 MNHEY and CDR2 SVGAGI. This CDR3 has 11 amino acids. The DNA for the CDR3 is TGTGCCACGTGGGAGGCGTATGGCTACACCTTC. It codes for CATWEAYGYTF.

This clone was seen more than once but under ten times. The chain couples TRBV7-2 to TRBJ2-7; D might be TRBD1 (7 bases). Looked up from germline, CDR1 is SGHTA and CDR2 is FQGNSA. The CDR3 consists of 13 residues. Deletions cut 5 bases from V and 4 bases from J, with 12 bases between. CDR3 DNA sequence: TGTGCCAGCAGCCCGACAGGGAGGTACGAGCAGTACTTC. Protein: CASSPTGRYEQYF. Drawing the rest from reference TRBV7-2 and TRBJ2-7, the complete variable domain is GAGVSQSPSNKVTEKGKDVELRCDPISGHTALYWYRQSLGQGLEFLIYFQGNSAPDKSGLPSDRFSAERTGGSVSTLTIQRTQQEDSAVYLCASSPTGRYEQYFGPGTRLTVT.

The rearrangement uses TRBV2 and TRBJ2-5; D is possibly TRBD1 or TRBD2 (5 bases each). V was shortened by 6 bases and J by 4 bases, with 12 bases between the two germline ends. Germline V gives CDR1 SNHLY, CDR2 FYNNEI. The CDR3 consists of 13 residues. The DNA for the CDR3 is TGTGCCAGCAGCCCGGGACCTGCAGAGACCCAGTACTTC. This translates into CASSPGPAETQYF.

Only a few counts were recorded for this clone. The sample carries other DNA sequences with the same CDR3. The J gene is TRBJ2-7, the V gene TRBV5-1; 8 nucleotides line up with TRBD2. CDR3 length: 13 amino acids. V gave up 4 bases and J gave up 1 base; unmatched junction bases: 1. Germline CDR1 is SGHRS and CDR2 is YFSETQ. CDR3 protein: CASSAGGSYEQYF. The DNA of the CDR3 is TGCGCCAGCAGCGCGGGAGGATCCTACGAGCAGTACTTC.

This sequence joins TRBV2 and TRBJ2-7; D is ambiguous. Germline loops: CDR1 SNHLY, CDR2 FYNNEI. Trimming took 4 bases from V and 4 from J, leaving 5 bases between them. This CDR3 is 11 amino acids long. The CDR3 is CASSGAYEQYF. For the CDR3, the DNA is TGTGCCAGCAGTGGCGCATACGAGCAGTACTTC. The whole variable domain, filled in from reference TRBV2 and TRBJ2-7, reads EPEVTQTPSHQVTQMGQEVILRCVPISNHLYFYWYRQILGQKVEFLVSFYNNEISEKSEIFDDQFSVERPDGSNFTLKIRSTKLEDSAMYFCASSGAYEQYFGPGTRLTVT.

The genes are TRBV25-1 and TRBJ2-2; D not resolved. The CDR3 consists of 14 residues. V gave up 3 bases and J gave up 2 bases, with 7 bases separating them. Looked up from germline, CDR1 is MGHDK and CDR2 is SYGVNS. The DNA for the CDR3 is TGTGCCAGCAGTGAGTGGGTTAACACCGGGGAGCTGTTTTTT. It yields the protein CASSEWVNTGELFF.